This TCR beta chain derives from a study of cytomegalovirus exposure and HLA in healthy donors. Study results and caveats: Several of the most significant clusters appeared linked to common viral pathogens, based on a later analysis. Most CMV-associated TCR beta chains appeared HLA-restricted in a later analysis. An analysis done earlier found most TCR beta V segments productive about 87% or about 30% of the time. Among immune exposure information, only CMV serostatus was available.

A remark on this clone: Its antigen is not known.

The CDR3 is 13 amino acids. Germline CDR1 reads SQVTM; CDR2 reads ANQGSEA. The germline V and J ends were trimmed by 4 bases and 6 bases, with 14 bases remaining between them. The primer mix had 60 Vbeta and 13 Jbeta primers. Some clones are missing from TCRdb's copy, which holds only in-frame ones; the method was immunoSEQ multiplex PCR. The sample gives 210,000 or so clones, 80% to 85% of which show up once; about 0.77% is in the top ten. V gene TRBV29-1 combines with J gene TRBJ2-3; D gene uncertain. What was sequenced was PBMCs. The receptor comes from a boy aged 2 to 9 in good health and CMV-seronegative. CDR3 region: CSVGAFSSDTQYF. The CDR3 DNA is TGCAGCGTTGGGGCCTTTTCATCGGATACGCAGTATTTT.